This T cell receptor beta chain appears in the sequencing data of a study of spatial heterogeneity in lung cancer. Trimming stripped 0 bases from V and 3 bases from J, with 4 bases between. The CDR3 extends over 14 amino acids. Germline V gene lookup returns CDR1 SGDLS and CDR2 YYNGEE. Using its own MiXCR run on the 5' RACE reads, TCRdb lists one record per CDR3 protein. The table lists roughly 16,000 distinct CDR3 sequences, 6.5% to 8% of them singletons. Study results and limitations: Tumor mutation count correlated with how many alpha and beta TCRs expanded intratumorally.

Time point here: sample taken at primary tumor resection. The cohort: around 79 early-stage, untreated non-small cell lung cancer patients. Without sorting, whole RNA was sequenced from tumor, nontumor lung or frozen PBMC. This clonotype is judged medium-sized. What it binds is unknown. The library was built for alpha chains, so this beta chain is an off-target read and its size means little. The material sequenced was lung tumor tissue, taken at surgery. The TCR originated in a female donor with early-stage non-small cell lung cancer. V is TRBV9 and J is TRBJ1-6; D gene unclear. For the CDR3, the DNA is TGTGCCAGCAGCGTAGGGGGCTATAATTCACCCCTCCACTTT. It yields the protein CASSVGGYNSPLHF.